Below, one T cell receptor (beta chain) is given with its context. This clonotype was recorded a few times. Its antigen remains unidentified. No quality values exist for individual bases; no much larger clone is one base distant. This sample is drawn from a study of response to subunit inactivated influenza vaccine (dated by TCRdb to the late 2010s). Background for the entire study: To follow how T cells responded to a trivalent subunit inactivated influenza vaccine, the researchers relied on deep quantitative profiling of the T cell receptor repertoire.

Library construction relied on RT-PCR. The instrument given in TCRdb is Illumina HiSeq 2500. Using fastp at Q25 and MiXCR, TCRdb reprocessed the public reads and kept productive beta chains. One record per CDR3 amino acid sequence lists the most common genes and DNA. The sample records just under 550,000 distinct CDR3 sequences, roughly a quarter of which are singletons. The ten top clones hold approximately 2.9% of the sample. The investigation overall reported the following: The authors proposed that each seasonal influenza vaccination may bring in only a limited number of new T cells.

The CDR3, from cysteine to phenylalanine, totals 14 residues. The DNA shown is the 42-base CDR3, in frame from base 1. Reading the germline V gene gives CDR1 SGHTA and CDR2 FQGNSA. The V and J ends are trimmed by 6 bases and 0 bases, leaving 11 bases between them. These records were also assigned to another study, of T cells expressing NK-cell markers. The second paper states: TCR beta cDNA libraries were prepared using 5'RACE template switching, which introduced a universal primer site and unique molecular identifiers. In sorted CD3+CD56+NKG2C+, CD3+CD56+NKG2C- and CD3+CD56-NKG2C+ T-cell subsets from about eight donors, TCR beta-chain repertoires were profiled. Among the eight sequenced donors, only one was HCMV-seronegative, while the other seven were HCMV-seropositive. To restrict sorting to alphabetaTCR-expressing T cells, an anti-gammadeltaTCR antibody was added in several experiments. For roughly 6 donors, the dominant CD3+CD56+NKG2C+ clonotypes were among the top 10 CD8+ clonotypes and accounted for roughly 1.0-8% of CD8+ T cells. Those dominant clonotypes were again the most abundant among CD3+CD56-NKG2C+ cells in a handful of donors, at about 28.3-60.1%. Whether the expanded NKG2C-expressing T cell clones were specific for HCMV antigens remained unclear. All eight donors whose samples were sequenced were randomly selected healthy volunteers, three of them men and five women. HCMV-specific IgG was detected in serum with a commercial ELISA kit to determine HCMV serostatus. Ficoll density gradient centrifugation was used to isolate peripheral blood mononuclear cells from blood. Magnetic immunoseparation with Miltenyi isolation kits was used to isolate CD4+ and CD8+ T cells from PBMC. cDNA synthesis was primed from the TCR beta constant segment, followed by two successive PCR amplification steps. Sequencing of the libraries produced 2 x 150 bp reads on Illumina HiSeq 2000/2500, MiSeq or NextSeq. MIGEC was used to demultiplex reads and group the reads by UMI, and MiTCR was used to assemble and quantify clonotypes. To exclude erroneous sequences, any TCR cDNA sequence not supported by at least two reads was discarded. The tcR package was used for downstream repertoire analysis, and clonotypes were matched between fractions using CDR3 nucleotide sequence together with V segment. VDJmatch was used to annotate antigen specificity against VDJdb, with one amino acid substitution in CDR3 allowed.

The material sequenced was CD4+ T cells sorted from PBMCs, taken about 12 days after vaccination. This clonotype originated in a man aged 45 to 65 who received an inactivated influenza vaccine. Donor details come from another sample of the same person, matched by shared clones. This chain joins TRBV7-2 to TRBJ1-1; the D segment could be TRBD1, given 5 matching bases. The CDR3 corresponds to CASRVGHMNTEAFF. The bases are TGTGCCAGCAGGGTCGGACATATGAACACTGAAGCTTTCTTT.